What follows describes a single TCR beta chain. The target antigen is unknown. Unique molecular identifiers featured in each of the TCR beta cDNA libraries. MiXCR, applied by TCRdb to the PCR reads, yields one record per CDR3 protein. The profile shows 750,000 to 950,000 distinct CDR3 sequences, more than 45% of them singletons. The data stem from a study of post-analysis software for immune sequencing data. V lost 7 bases and J 4 bases, leaving 14 bases between the germline ends. The CDR3 loop spans 13 amino acids. CDR1 and CDR2 from the germline V gene are SGHDT and YYEEEE. Study-wide results and limits: Four or five TRBV segments (TRBV5-6, TRBV5-1 and TRBV20-1 among them) occurred more frequently in patients than in controls.

V gene TRBV5-6 combines with J gene TRBJ1-2, with a weak D call TRBD1 (5 bases). Sequencing input: blood. This clonotype was sampled from a girl between 5 and 17 years old with multiple sclerosis. The CDR3 region is CASERPGFYGYTF. The CDR3 region has the DNA TGTGCCAGCGAACGGCCAGGGTTCTATGGCTACACCTTC.